What follows are 29 T cell receptor beta chains derived from one specimen sequenced in a study of beta chain features in type 1 diabetes. No cognate antigen is known for these TCRs. Findings and caveats of the study: People with Type 1 diabetes carried modestly yet significantly shorter TCRB CDR3s in all four CD4+ subsets.

Expressed TCRB transcripts were sequenced because the entire RNA isolate underwent reverse transcription. The table came from immunoSEQ multiplex PCR; TCRdb's copy has only in-frame clones and leaves some out. The repertoire includes roughly 290,000 clones, approximately 16% of them detected once, and more than 0.015% sits in the top ten. Material: naive CD4+ T cells from blood. Receptors were obtained from a young man with type 1 diabetes.

This clone was counted only a few times. The gene calls are TRBV9 and TRBJ1-4, with 11 bases matching TRBD1. Looked up from germline, CDR1 is SGDLS and CDR2 is YYNGEE. V lost 3 bases and J lost 7; bases outside the gene matches: 8. The CDR3 sequence is 16 residues long. The CDR3 bases are TGTGCCAGCAGCGCGGCTGGGACAGGGGGAAGTGAAAAACTGTTTTTT. It codes for CASSAAGTGGSEKLFF.

The V and J genes are TRBV5-1 and TRBJ2-3, with 13 bases that match TRBD2. The CDR3 is made up of 17 amino acids. Per germline, CDR1 SGHRS and CDR2 YFSETQ. The V gene end was trimmed by 4 bases and the J gene end by 4 bases; junction bases not matched to a gene: 9. CDR3: CASSLSTSGGASDTQYF. In DNA form, the CDR3 reads TGCGCCAGCAGCCTCTCTACTAGCGGGGGGGCCTCAGATACGCAGTATTTT.

CDR3: CSVGGVAGRSYGYTF. The CDR3 DNA reads TGCAGCGTGGGAGGCGTGGCAGGGCGAAGCTATGGCTACACCTTC. The rearrangement joins TRBV29-1 to TRBJ1-2, with D tentatively TRBD1 (5 bases). From germline, CDR1 is SQVTM and CDR2 ANQGSEA. The V gene lost 6 bases and the J gene lost 4 bases, with 21 bases spanning the gap. The CDR3 has 15 residues.

Worth noting for this clone: Distinct nucleotide sequences in the sample also encode this CDR3. The chain is built from TRBV5-1 and TRBJ2-7; 8 nucleotides agree with TRBD1. Germline lookup yields CDR1 SGHRS and CDR2 YFSETQ. V was clipped by 4 bases and J by 5 bases; unmatched bases: 2. The CDR3 spans 12 residues. This CDR3 is CASSPTGDEQYF. The CDR3 nucleotides are TGCGCCAGCAGCCCGACAGGGGACGAGCAGTACTTC.

This clone was detected only a few times. The V and J genes are TRBV19 and TRBJ2-7, with 10 bases identical to TRBD1. The CDR3 loop spans 15 amino acids. Germline-derived CDR1 and CDR2 are LNHDA and SQIVND (reference sequence). V dropped 3 bases and J dropped 5; count of bases not matched to a gene: 7. The CDR3 region has the DNA TGTGCCAGTAGTATGTTCGGGACAGGGGTGGACGAGCAGTACTTC. This encodes CASSMFGTGVDEQYF.

CDR3 sequence: CASQTGINYEQYF. CDR3 coding DNA: TGTGCCAGCCAGACAGGGATTAACTACGAGCAGTACTTC. The chain employs TRBV28 and TRBJ2-5, with TRBD1 identical over 7 bases. The J call is uncertain, as TRBJ2-7 better fits the DNA end. This CDR3 comprises 13 residues. The germline CDR1 and CDR2 sequences are MDHEN and SYDVKM.

This chain connects TRBV29-1 to TRBJ1-1; D gene unclear. Germline V gene sequence: CDR1 SQVTM, CDR2 ANQGSEA. This CDR3 has 11 residues. With 4 bases removed from V and 4 bases from J, the gap between germline ends came to 7 bases. The CDR3: CSVAGSTEAFF. The DNA for the CDR3 is TGCAGCGTTGCGGGGAGCACTGAAGCTTTCTTT. The full variable domain, completed using reference TRBV29-1 and TRBJ1-1, is SAVISQKPSRDICQRGTSLTIQCQVDSQVTMMFWYRQQPGQSLTLIATANQGSEATYESGFVIDKFPISRPNLTFSTLTVSNMSPEDSSIYLCSVAGSTEAFFGQGTRLTVV.

This clone was observed a few times. The chain couples TRBV7-6 to TRBJ2-5, with 8 bases lining up with TRBD2. This CDR3 contains 17 residues. Trimming at V came to 0 bases and at J to 9 bases, leaving 15 bases not matched to a gene. The germline V gene has CDR1 SGHVS and CDR2 FNYEAQ. CDR3 protein: CASSLAIWGGRRAAQYF. In DNA, the CDR3 is TGTGCCAGCAGCTTAGCGATTTGGGGCGGGAGGCGAGCAGCCCAGTACTTC.

This clone was found a few times. This chain connects TRBV7-9 to TRBJ2-1; maybe TRBD2 (6 bases). Looked up from germline, CDR1 is SEHNR and CDR2 is FQNEAQ (reference sequence). Trimming cost V 4 bases and J 1 base, with 17 bases left between them. The CDR3 is 17 amino acids. CDR3 region: CASSSPGGARSYNEQFF. For the CDR3, the DNA is TGTGCCAGCAGCTCGCCTGGAGGGGCTCGGTCCTACAATGAGCAGTTCTTC. The entire variable domain, with the rest obtained from reference TRBV7-9 and TRBJ2-1, is as follows: DTGVSQNPRHKITKRGQNVTFRCDPISEHNRLYWYRQTLGQGPEFLTYFQNEAQLEKSRLLSDRFSAERPKGSFSTLEIQRTEQGDSAMYLCASSSPGGARSYNEQFFGPGTRLTVL.

This chain connects TRBV5-6 to TRBJ2-7; D is possibly TRBD1 (6 bases). Trimming took off 2 bases at V and 0 bases at J, with 15 bases between the two ends. CDR1 is SGHDT and CDR2 is YYEEEE in the germline V gene. CDR3 length: 16 amino acids. CDR3 bases: TGTGCCAGCAGCTTTACCACAGGGTACCCCTCCTACGAGCAGTACTTC. Its protein is CASSFTTGYPSYEQYF.

The chain couples TRBV15 to TRBJ1-4; D might be TRBD1 (6 bases). Germline V CDR1 and CDR2: LNHNV, YYDKDF (reference sequence). CDR3 length equals 17 residues. The germline V and J ends were trimmed by 5 bases and 8 bases, with 24 bases remaining between them. CDR3 amino acids: CATSEGWGRGKEEKLFF. CDR3 DNA sequence: TGTGCCACCAGCGAAGGGTGGGGCAGGGGCAAGGAAGAAAAACTGTTTTTT.

This clone was counted between two and nine times. This chain uses TRBV28 with TRBJ2-5; 8 bases map to TRBD1. The J segment lost 0 bases and the V segment lost 5 bases, leaving 8 bases of the junction unmatched. The CDR3 covers 16 residues. Germline V gene sequence: CDR1 MDHEN, CDR2 SYDVKM. The CDR3: CASSLPGQGHQETQYF. The CDR3, as DNA: TGTGCCAGCAGTCTCCCCGGACAGGGACACCAAGAGACCCAGTACTTC. The full variable domain, with the rest looked up from reference TRBV28 and TRBJ2-5, is DVKVTQSSRYLVKRTGEKVFLECVQDMDHENMFWYRQDPGLGLRLIYFSYDVKMKEKGDIPEGYSVSREKKERFSLILESASTNQTSMYLCASSLPGQGHQETQYFGPGTRLLVL.

The table lists this clone with a few counts. The rearrangement links TRBV4-3 to TRBJ2-7; 10 bases agree with TRBD1. Germline trimming cut 3 bases from V and 4 bases from J; bases unmatched to any gene: 3. Germline CDR1 reads LGHNA; CDR2 reads YSLEER. This CDR3 is 14 amino acids long. The CDR3 nucleotides are TGCGCCAGCAGCCACGGGACAGGGGTATACGAGCAGTACTTC. It encodes CASSHGTGVYEQYF.

This chain connects TRBV6-1 to TRBJ2-7, with D tentatively TRBD2 (6 bases). Between the trimmed V and J ends, which lost 5 bases and 2 bases, there was a span of 7 bases. CDR3 size: 12 residues. Looked up from germline, CDR1 is MNHNS and CDR2 is SASEGT. CDR3 nucleotides: TGTGCCAGCAGTCGACTAGCCTACGAGCAGTACTTC. Amino acids: CASSRLAYEQYF.

This clone was counted between two and nine times. This chain joins TRBV12-5 and TRBJ2-2, with 12 bases matching TRBD1. The CDR3 has 16 amino acids. Germline loops: CDR1 LGHNT, CDR2 FRNRAP. The V and J ends lost 5 bases and 4 bases, in that order; junction bases with no gene match: 5. CDR3 sequence: CASGPGTGGFTGELFF. CDR3 coding DNA: TGTGCTAGTGGTCCCGGGACAGGGGGCTTCACCGGGGAGCTGTTTTTT. Drawing the rest from reference TRBV12-5 and TRBJ2-2, the complete variable domain is DARVTQTPRHKVTEMGQEVTMRCQPILGHNTVFWYRQTMMQGLELLAYFRNRAPLDDSGMPKDRFSAEMPDATLATLKIQPSEPRDSAVYFCASGPGTGGFTGELFFGEGSRLTVL.

The chain has TRBV2 and TRBJ2-5, with D possibly being TRBD2 (5 bases). CDR1 and CDR2 (germline): SNHLY, FYNNEI. The CDR3 is 16 amino acids. Trimming cost V 3 bases and J 9 bases, with 23 bases left between them. The CDR3 sequence: CASSELASSSTLAQYF. The CDR3 DNA reads as TGTGCCAGCAGTGAGCTAGCTAGCAGCAGTACCTTGGCCCAGTACTTC.

V gene TRBV5-8 combines with J gene TRBJ2-3; D possibly corresponds to TRBD1 (6 bases). Germline values: CDR1 SGHTS, CDR2 YDEGEE. The ends were cut back, 0 bases at V and 4 bases at J, with 12 bases in the middle. The CDR3 loop spans 15 amino acids. The CDR3 spells CASSLAPRGPDTQYF. The CDR3 DNA reads TGTGCCAGCAGCTTGGCTCCCAGGGGCCCAGATACGCAGTATTTT.

The CDR3 bases are TGTGCCAGCAGCGAATCCCCCTCCCGGTGGGGGGGGGCGATCGAGACCCAGTACTTC. It yields the protein CASSESPSRWGGAIETQYF. V is TRBV28 and J is TRBJ2-5, with D possibly matching TRBD2 (7 bases). Trimming pared 6 bases from V and 5 bases from J, leaving 31 bases between. There are 19 residues in the CDR3. Germline CDR1 MDHEN, CDR2 SYDVKM. Variable domain in full (rest from reference TRBV28 and TRBJ2-5): DVKVTQSSRYLVKRTGEKVFLECVQDMDHENMFWYRQDPGLGLRLIYFSYDVKMKEKGDIPEGYSVSREKKERFSLILESASTNQTSMYLCASSESPSRWGGAIETQYFGPGTRLLVL.

The J gene is TRBJ2-5, the V gene TRBV5-4; tentatively, D is TRBD2 (6 bases). This CDR3 is 14 amino acids long. Per germline, CDR1 SGHNT and CDR2 YYREEE (reference sequence). Deletions cut 1 base from V and 5 bases from J, with 12 bases between. The CDR3: CASSLRLGEETQYF. The CDR3 region has the DNA TGTGCCAGCAGCTTGAGACTAGGGGAGGAGACCCAGTACTTC.

The table lists this clone with a few counts. V usage is TRBV11-2 and J usage is TRBJ1-6; tentatively, D is TRBD1 (5 bases). This CDR3 has 15 residues. Germline loops: CDR1 SGHAT, CDR2 FQNNGV. Trimming pared 1 base from V and 8 bases from J, leaving 12 bases between. The CDR3 sequence is CASSLVGPGDSPLHF. The CDR3 DNA reads TGTGCCAGCAGCTTAGTTGGCCCGGGGGATTCACCCCTCCACTTT. Looking up the rest from reference TRBV11-2 and TRBJ1-6 gives the full variable domain: EAGVAQSPRYKIIEKRQSVAFWCNPISGHATLYWYQQILGQGPKLLIQFQNNGVVDDSQLPKDRFSAERLKGVDSTLKIQPAKLEDSAVYLCASSLVGPGDSPLHFGNGTRLTVT.

This clone was recorded a few times. The gene calls are TRBV29-1 and TRBJ1-6; 9 positions agree with TRBD1. This CDR3 has 14 amino acids. CDR1 is SQVTM and CDR2 is ANQGSEA in the germline V gene. V shed 4 bases, J shed 6 bases, and the junction held 4 bases outside the gene matches. The CDR3 reads CSVATGGGNSPLHF. For the CDR3, the DNA is TGCAGCGTTGCCACAGGGGGCGGTAATTCACCCCTCCACTTT.

The rearrangement links TRBV7-2 to TRBJ2-5; 9 nucleotides agree with TRBD2. This CDR3 region has 16 residues. With V trimmed by 2 bases and J by 5 bases, 9 bases remained unmatched. CDR1 SGHTA and CDR2 FQGNSA come from the germline V gene. CDR3 coding DNA: TGTGCCAGCAGCTTAACGCGGGGGGGCGATCTTGAGACCCAGTACTTC. Protein: CASSLTRGGDLETQYF. Together with reference TRBV7-2 and TRBJ2-5, the CDR3 gives the full variable domain: GAGVSQSPSNKVTEKGKDVELRCDPISGHTALYWYRQSLGQGLEFLIYFQGNSAPDKSGLPSDRFSAERTGGSVSTLTIQRTQQEDSAVYLCASSLTRGGDLETQYFGPGTRLLVL.

Written as DNA, the CDR3 is TGCGCCAGCAGCGAAGCGGGAGGGCGAGAGACCCAGTACTTC. Translated: CASSEAGGRETQYF. This rearrangement joins TRBV5-1 to TRBJ2-5; 10 nucleotides align to TRBD2. The junction had 4 bases not matched to a gene; V was cut back by 4 bases and J by 4 bases. The length of the CDR3 is 14 residues. Germline V gene lookup returns CDR1 SGHRS and CDR2 YFSETQ.

V and J are TRBV2 and TRBJ1-5, with D possibly matching TRBD1 (5 bases). V was cut by 6 bases and J by 6 bases, with 15 bases left in between. CDR3 length equals 14 residues. CDR1 is SNHLY, CDR2 FYNNEI, per germline. DNA of the CDR3: TGTGCCAGCAGCGGACCAGGGATTGGTCAGCCCCAGCATTTT. Protein product: CASSGPGIGQPQHF.

In this sample, this clone turned up once. V is TRBV5-8 and J is TRBJ2-5; no reliable D call. The CDR3 spans 13 residues. Trimming pared 0 bases from V and 2 bases from J, leaving 5 bases between. Germline CDR1 and CDR2: SGHTS and YDEGEE. CDR3 DNA: TGTGCCAGCAGCTTGGCGCAGCAAGAGACCCAGTACTTC. Protein sequence: CASSLAQQETQYF.

This chain connects TRBV7-9 to TRBJ1-5; D is ambiguous. V was clipped by 6 bases and J by 0 bases, with 12 bases between them. This CDR3 has 15 amino acids. Germline V gene data show CDR1 as SEHNR and CDR2 as FQNEAQ (reference sequence). As DNA, the CDR3 is TGTGCCAGCAGTTCAAAAGGAGGTAGCAATCAGCCCCAGCATTTT. Translated: CASSSKGGSNQPQHF.

This clone turned up a few times. Written as DNA, the CDR3 is TGTGCCAGCGTCACCATACAGCCGAACACTGAAGCTTTCTTT. Residues: CASVTIQPNTEAFF. The chain links TRBV18 to TRBJ1-1; D call uncertain. Trimming removed 8 bases at V and 1 base at J, with 14 bases between. Germline-derived CDR1 and CDR2 are KGHSH and LQKENI. The CDR3 runs to 14 residues.

This clone was counted only a few times. The chain is built from TRBV6-6 and TRBJ2-7; D perhaps matches TRBD1 (9 bases). CDR3 length: 15 residues. Per germline, CDR1 MNHNY and CDR2 SVGAGI (reference sequence). V gave up 4 bases and J gave up 7 bases, with 20 bases separating them. CDR3 coding DNA: TGTGCCAGCAGTTTTAGCGGGACAGGGTTGGAGGAGCAGTACTTC. It translates to CASSFSGTGLEEQYF.

In DNA, the CDR3 is TGTGCCAGCAGCTTAGTTTCACTCGGAAACACCATATATTTT. It encodes CASSLVSLGNTIYF. The V gene is TRBV11-2, the J gene TRBJ1-3; no firm D call. The V end lost 1 base, the J end lost 4 bases, and 8 bases lay between the germline ends. The CDR3 sequence is 14 residues long. CDR1 SGHAT and CDR2 FQNNGV come from the germline V gene.